These 21 T cell receptor beta chains came from one sample sequenced in a study of identical twins. In TCRdb, the 5' RACE reads were re-called with MiXCR into one record per CDR3 protein. The sample includes about 150,000 distinct CDR3 sequences, approximately 4% seen only once; the top ten take 8.1%. The sequenced material came from memory T cells sorted from blood. These receptors were collected from a man aged 18-30 years in good health.

This clonotype was observed many times. The chain combines TRBV24-1 with TRBJ2-2; D is possibly TRBD2 (5 bases). This CDR3 spans 14 amino acids. V lost 5 bases to trimming and J lost 3 bases, with 9 bases between them. Germline V gene sequence: CDR1 KGHDR, CDR2 SFDVKD. CDR3 nucleotides: TGTGCCACCAGTGGCACTAGAGACACCGGGGAGCTGTTTTTT. Protein: CATSGTRDTGELFF.

This clonotype was detected many times. Germline is not matched at one junction end, which may reflect a read error. The chain couples TRBV20-1 to TRBJ2-5; 10 nucleotides align to TRBD2. The CDR3 sequence is 10 residues long. Germline values: CDR1 DFQATT, CDR2 SNEGSKA (reference sequence). The CDR3 nucleotides read TGCAGTGCTAGTCTAGCGGGAGCCCCATTC. Translated, it gives CSASLAGAPF.

In this sample, this clonotype turned up many times. The rearrangement uses TRBV7-9 and TRBJ2-5; D may match TRBD1 or TRBD2 (5 bases each). Germline lookup yields CDR1 SEHNR and CDR2 FQNEAQ (reference sequence). This CDR3 comprises 15 residues. Trimming cost V 1 base and J 4 bases, with 13 bases left between them. The CDR3 loop reads CASSLGAAGRETQYF. DNA for the CDR3: TGTGCCAGCAGCTTAGGTGCCGCAGGGAGAGAGACCCAGTACTTC. The full variable domain, with the rest looked up from reference TRBV7-9 and TRBJ2-5, is DTGVSQNPRHKITKRGQNVTFRCDPISEHNRLYWYRQTLGQGPEFLTYFQNEAQLEKSRLLSDRFSAERPKGSFSTLEIQRTEQGDSAMYLCASSLGAAGRETQYFGPGTRLLVL.

V usage is TRBV29-1 and J usage is TRBJ1-2, with D hard to call. Deletions cut 6 bases from V and 7 bases from J, with 9 bases between. Germline V lookup: CDR1 SQVTM, CDR2 ANQGSEA. The CDR3 runs to 10 residues. The CDR3 sequence: CSVQDFGYTF. As DNA, the CDR3 is TGCAGCGTCCAGGACTTTGGCTACACCTTC.

Ten or more counts support this clonotype. J is TRBJ2-2 and V is TRBV11-2; 11 bases agree with TRBD2. Germline V lookup: CDR1 SGHAT, CDR2 FQNNGV. V lost 4 bases, J lost 7 bases, and 5 bases stayed unmatched. This CDR3 spans 15 amino acids. The CDR3 spells CASSYLGTSGGELFF. Here the CDR3 DNA reads TGTGCCAGCAGCTATCTCGGGACTAGCGGCGGGGAGCTGTTTTTT.

This clonotype came up many times. The CDR3 loop is CSARRGAYDTEAFF. CDR3 nucleotide sequence: TGCAGTGCTAGACGGGGGGCGTACGACACTGAAGCTTTCTTT. The chain joins TRBV20-1 to TRBJ1-1; D perhaps matches TRBD1 (6 bases). Germline V gene sequence: CDR1 DFQATT, CDR2 SNEGSKA (reference sequence). CDR3 length: 14 amino acids. Trimming cost V 2 bases and J 3 bases, with 13 bases left between them.

This clonotype was seen repeatedly, ten times or more. This chain uses TRBV20-1 with TRBJ1-1; D possibly corresponds to TRBD1 (6 bases). V gave up 6 bases and J gave up 4 bases, with 18 bases separating them. The CDR3 totals 14 residues. Per the germline V gene, CDR1 is DFQATT and CDR2 is SNEGSKA (reference sequence). Here the CDR3 DNA reads TGCAGTGCCGCTCCAAACAGGGCTCTCACTGAAGCTTTCTTT. Its translation is CSAAPNRALTEAFF.

This clonotype was recorded a few times. The chain couples TRBV28 to TRBJ1-1; D is unresolved. This CDR3 is built from 18 residues. Germline CDR1 reads MDHEN; CDR2 reads SYDVKM. Trimming left V 5 bases short and J 1 base short, with 23 bases between. CDR3 protein: CASSPRDLLLASNTEAFF. In nucleotides, the CDR3 is TGTGCCAGCAGTCCCCGGGATCTTCTGCTCGCCTCGAACACTGAAGCTTTCTTT. Looking up the rest from reference TRBV28 and TRBJ1-1 gives the full variable domain: DVKVTQSSRYLVKRTGEKVFLECVQDMDHENMFWYRQDPGLGLRLIYFSYDVKMKEKGDIPEGYSVSREKKERFSLILESASTNQTSMYLCASSPRDLLLASNTEAFFGQGTRLTVV.

This clonotype occurred a few times. The CDR3 DNA is TGTGCCAGCTCCCCCGGGGGGGGACCATACGAGCAGTACTTC. Residues: CASSPGGGPYEQYF. The rearrangement uses TRBV18 and TRBJ2-7; TRBD2 aligns across 8 bases. The V gene's germline CDR1 is KGHSH and CDR2 LQKENI. The CDR3 runs to 14 residues. Trimming removed 6 bases from V and 4 bases from J; junction bases left unmatched: 8.

This clonotype came up many times. The V call is TRBV7-3, the J call TRBJ2-2; perhaps TRBD1 as D (6 bases). Germline lookup yields CDR1 SGHTA and CDR2 FQGTGA. V lost 6 bases and J lost 3, with 8 bases in between. The CDR3 sequence is 13 residues long. CDR3 sequence: CASSWTDTGELFF. The CDR3, as DNA: TGTGCCAGCAGTTGGACAGACACCGGGGAGCTGTTTTTT.

This clonotype was observed many times. The V and J genes are TRBV10-3 and TRBJ1-4; 9 bases agree with TRBD1. Germline CDR1 reads ENHRY; CDR2 reads SYGVKD. This CDR3 contains 13 residues. V trimming: 10 bases; J trimming: 5 bases; junction bases outside the gene matches: 5. Here the CDR3 reads CASKQGANEKLFF. The CDR3 DNA follows: TGTGCCAGCAAACAGGGGGCAAATGAAAAACTGTTTTTT.

This clonotype has ten or more counts. The J gene is TRBJ1-5, the V gene TRBV4-1, with 9 bases aligning to TRBD1. V lost 1 base, J lost 7 bases, and 11 bases stayed unmatched. CDR1 is MGHRA and CDR2 is YSYEKL in the germline V gene. The CDR3 loop spans 17 amino acids. CDR3 protein: CASSQVGGRDREQPQHF. CDR3 DNA: TGCGCCAGCAGCCAAGTCGGGGGACGGGACAGGGAGCAGCCCCAGCATTTT.

This clonotype was counted many times. CDR3 coding DNA: TGCGCCAGCAGCCTCTCCAGGGGTGAGCAGTTCTTC. Amino acid sequence: CASSLSRGEQFF. The J gene is TRBJ2-1, the V gene TRBV5-1; D is perhaps TRBD1 (6 bases). In germline, CDR1 is SGHRS, CDR2 YFSETQ. Trimming stripped 4 bases from V and 9 bases from J, with 11 bases between. The CDR3 length is 12 residues.

Ten or more counts support this clonotype. Written as DNA, the CDR3 is TGCGCCAGCAGCCACGACAGGGGGCCTGGCACCGGGGAGCTGTTTTTT. This codes for CASSHDRGPGTGELFF. The chain carries TRBV5-1 and TRBJ2-2; 10 bases are shared with TRBD1. Trimming at V came to 4 bases and at J to 4 bases, leaving 7 bases not matched to a gene. CDR3 size: 16 residues. The germline CDR1 and CDR2 sequences are SGHRS and YFSETQ. Full variable domain (remainder filled in from reference TRBV5-1 and TRBJ2-2): KAGVTQTPRYLIKTRGQQVTLSCSPISGHRSVSWYQQTPGQGLQFLFEYFSETQRNKGNFPGRFSGRQFSNSRSEMNVSTLELGDSALYLCASSHDRGPGTGELFFGEGSRLTVL.

This clonotype was found many times. The J gene is TRBJ2-3, the V gene TRBV29-1; D call uncertain. The CDR3 is made up of 14 amino acids. Germline V gene data show CDR1 as SQVTM and CDR2 as ANQGSEA. Trimming took 8 bases from V and 4 from J, leaving 19 bases between them. The CDR3 DNA reads as TGCAGCACGGCAGGCGTCGGTGTGGCAGATACGCAGTATTTT. It yields the protein CSTAGVGVADTQYF.

This clonotype was seen many times. The chain employs TRBV4-3 and TRBJ2-7; 10 bases match TRBD1. The V gene's germline CDR1 is LGHNA and CDR2 YSLEER. The V and J ends lost 2 bases and 2 bases, in that order; junction bases with no gene match: 6. CDR3 length: 16 residues. The CDR3 here is CASSQTPGQGPYEQYF. The CDR3, as DNA: TGCGCCAGCAGCCAAACTCCGGGACAGGGGCCCTACGAGCAGTACTTC.

In this sample, this clonotype turned up many times. V usage is TRBV14 and J usage is TRBJ2-5; 10 nucleotides align to TRBD2. CDR1 and CDR2 (germline): SGHDN, FVKESK. V trimming: 9 bases; J trimming: 2 bases; junction bases outside the gene matches: 6. The CDR3 extends over 14 amino acids. The CDR3 coding sequence is TGTGCCAGTGGCATGGGACTAGCGCAAGAGACCCAGTACTTC. Its protein is CASGMGLAQETQYF. The full variable domain, with the rest looked up from reference TRBV14 and TRBJ2-5, is EAGVTQFPSHSVIEKGQTVTLRCDPISGHDNLYWYRRVMGKEIKFLLHFVKESKQDESGMPNNRFLAERTGGTYSTLKVQPAELEDSGVYFCASGMGLAQETQYFGPGTRLLVL.

Many counts were recorded for this clonotype. V and J are TRBV6-2 or TRBV6-3 and TRBJ2-1; D gene unclear. This CDR3 is built from 16 residues. Trimming stripped 6 bases from V and 3 bases from J, with 18 bases between. Germline-derived CDR1 and CDR2 are MNHEY and SVGEGT. Here the CDR3 DNA reads TGTGCCAGCAGAGGCACGATAAAGGCCTTCTACAATGAGCAGTTCTTC. Translated, it gives CASRGTIKAFYNEQFF.

V gene TRBV12-3 or TRBV12-4 combines with J gene TRBJ2-1; D not resolved. V lost 3 bases to trimming and J lost 10 bases, with 7 bases between them. The CDR3 is 11 residues long. The CDR3 spells CASSFGQEQFF. CDR3 DNA: TGTGCCAGCAGTTTTGGGCAGGAGCAGTTCTTC.

This clonotype was seen a few times. This sequence joins TRBV18 and TRBJ1-1; D is uncertain. Trimming left V 3 bases short and J 5 bases short, with 10 bases between. CDR3 length equals 13 residues. Germline V gene sequence: CDR1 KGHSH, CDR2 LQKENI. The CDR3 region has the DNA TGTGCCAGCTCACCCCGGCGGGAGACTGAAGCTTTCTTT. It is translated as CASSPRRETEAFF.

This clonotype was counted many times. This chain links TRBV5-1 with TRBJ1-1; no clear D. The germline V gene has CDR1 SGHRS and CDR2 YFSETQ. Trimming took off 4 bases at V and 7 bases at J, with 11 bases between the two ends. CDR3 size: 12 residues. CDR3 bases: TGCGCCAGCAGCCCGCAGGCCGGTGAAGCTTTCTTT. Its translation is CASSPQAGEAFF.